This T cell receptor (beta chain) was documented in a study of CD8+CD57+ T cells in acquired aplastic anemia. Study overall: Roughly 3.1 ug was the average amount of DNA from sorted CD4+ and CD8+ cells. An average of roughly 10 million reads for CD4+ cells was obtained from healthy donors. Findings of the study overall: Patients and controls shared twenty-nine CD8+ CDR3 sequences. Patients showed no significant difference from controls in CD8+ Simpson's diversity.

As regards this clonotype: Its matching antigen is unknown.

Genomic DNA served as template for TCR beta VDJ and CDR3 profiling. One entry per CDR3 protein results from TCRdb running MiXCR on the reads. The top ten clones hold 1.1% of a sample with about 170,000 distinct CDR3 sequences, roughly 47% of them seen once. CDR1 SEHNR and CDR2 FQNEAQ come from the germline V gene (reference sequence). Trimming shortened V by 1 base and J by 0 bases, and 9 bases separated the two germline ends. This CDR3 has 15 residues. This rearrangement joins TRBV7-9 to TRBJ2-5, with D possibly being TRBD1 or TRBD2 (5 bases each). The origin of this receptor is a human donor in good health. Material: sorted CD4+, CD8+, or CD8+CD57+ T cells (not recorded which) from PBMCs. CDR3 DNA: TGTGCCAGCAGCTTAGGGGTGGGGGACCAAGAGACCCAGTACTTC. This gives the protein CASSLGVGDQETQYF.